This passage covers 8 T cell receptor beta chains from one sample sequenced in a study of blood T cells in healthy people across ages. For the second PCR, which ran for about 7 to 11 cycles, a sample-barcoded 5' primer and a J-beta primer mix were used. TCRdb re-derived calls from the 5' RACE reads in MiXCR, one entry per CDR3 protein. The profile covers 1,500,000 or so distinct CDR3 sequences, with approximately 43% appearing a single time and about 3.8% taken by the ten largest. The sequencing sample was made of blood. The receptors derive from a woman under 30 in good health.

The chain links TRBV27 to TRBJ2-1; D remains unclear. Germline CDR1 and CDR2: MNHEY and SMNVEV (reference sequence). Deletions cut 3 bases from V and 8 bases from J, with 14 bases between. This CDR3 has 14 residues. The CDR3 region is CASSFLPPPYEQFF. The CDR3 DNA follows: TGTGCCAGCAGTTTCCTCCCCCCCCCTTATGAGCAGTTCTTC.

Comment on this clonotype: The junction departs from germline at one end; a sequencing error may be responsible. The chain links TRBV7-6 to TRBJ1-4, with D perhaps matching TRBD1 (6 bases). The CDR3 covers 14 residues. Germline-derived CDR1 and CDR2 are SGHVS and FNYEAQ. CDR3 coding DNA: TGTGCCAGCGGCTTAGCGGGGGCGTGGGAAAAACTGTTTTTT. Its translation is CASGLAGAWEKLFF.

The genes are TRBV4-1 and TRBJ2-4, with a tentative D call TRBD2 (5 bases). The better agreement between TRBJ2-7 and the DNA end casts doubt on the J call. The V gene's germline CDR1 is MGHRA and CDR2 YSYEKL. The CDR3 consists of 13 residues. The CDR3 region is CASSQAGEYEQYF. The CDR3 DNA sequence: TGCGCCAGCAGCCAAGCCGGGGAATACGAGCAGTACTTC.

This clonotype was seen once. This chain uses TRBV29-1 with TRBJ2-7, with D unresolved. V was shortened by 0 bases and J by 7 bases, with 19 bases between the two germline ends. In germline, CDR1 is SQVTM, CDR2 ANQGSEA. The length of the CDR3 is 15 residues. CDR3 sequence (DNA): TGCAGCGTTGAAGACAGATCCCGATCCTACAATGAGCAGTACTTC. It encodes CSVEDRSRSYNEQYF.

The chain carries TRBV19 and TRBJ2-3, with TRBD2 matching over 11 bases. V lost 4 bases to trimming and J lost 4 bases; unmatched junction nucleotides: 4. The germline CDR1 and CDR2 sequences are LNHDA and SQIVND (reference sequence). This CDR3 region has 15 residues. CDR3 protein: CASSTGLAAADTQYF. In DNA, the CDR3 is TGTGCCAGTAGTACGGGACTAGCGGCGGCAGATACGCAGTATTTT.

The V call is TRBV2, the J call TRBJ2-1; unclear D gene. From germline, CDR1 is SNHLY and CDR2 FYNNEI. V lost 3 bases and J 2 bases, leaving 11 bases between the germline ends. There are 15 residues in the CDR3. The CDR3 bases are TGTGCCAGCAGTGAGTTACGAGCAGCCTACAATGAGCAGTTCTTC. Protein: CASSELRAAYNEQFF.

The chain couples TRBV7-9 to TRBJ1-2; D remains unclear. The CDR3 contains 11 residues. The V gene lost 5 bases and the J gene lost 8 bases, with 9 bases spanning the gap. CDR1 is SEHNR and CDR2 is FQNEAQ in the germline V gene (reference sequence). The CDR3 sequence: CASSVSAGYTF. CDR3 nucleotide sequence: TGTGCCAGCAGCGTCTCTGCCGGCTACACCTTC.

The rearrangement links TRBV7-6 to TRBJ2-6; tentative D call: TRBD1 (5 bases). This CDR3 is 17 amino acids long. V was trimmed by 2 bases and J by 0 bases, leaving 11 bases between them. The germline V gene has CDR1 SGHVS and CDR2 FNYEAQ. The CDR3 DNA is TGTGCCAGCAGCTTACAGGACACGAGCTCTGGGGCCAACGTCCTGACTTTC. It specifies CASSLQDTSSGANVLTF.